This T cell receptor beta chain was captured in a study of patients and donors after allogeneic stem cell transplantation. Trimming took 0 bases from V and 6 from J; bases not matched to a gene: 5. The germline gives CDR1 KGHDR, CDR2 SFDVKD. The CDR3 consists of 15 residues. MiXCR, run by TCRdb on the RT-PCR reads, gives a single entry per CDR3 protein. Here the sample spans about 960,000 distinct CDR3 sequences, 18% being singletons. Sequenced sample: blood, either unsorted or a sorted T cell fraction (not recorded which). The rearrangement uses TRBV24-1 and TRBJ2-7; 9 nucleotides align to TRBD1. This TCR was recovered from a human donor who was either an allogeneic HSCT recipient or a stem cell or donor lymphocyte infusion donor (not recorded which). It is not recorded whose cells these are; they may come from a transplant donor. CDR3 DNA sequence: TGTGCCACCAGTGATTTGCGGGACAGGGAGGTCGAGCAGTACTTC. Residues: CATSDLRDREVEQYF.